The 15 T cell receptor beta chains listed next were all sequenced from one sample in a study of shared clonotypes between healthy human individuals. The assay was immunoSEQ multiplex PCR, and TCRdb's table has in-frame clones only and misses some. This repertoire shows some 2,500,000 clones, roughly 93% found once; its top ten account for approximately 0.37%. The sample was naive CD4+ T cells from PBMCs. Noted subset: CD45RA+ positively selected. These receptors were obtained from a young man in good health. Some clones in this sample may be carry-over from other donors' samples.

As for this clone: The same CDR3 arises from other DNA sequences in this sample as well. The chain uses TRBV5-1 and TRBJ1-4, with TRBD1 identical over 9 bases. V trimming: 0 bases; J trimming: 8 bases; junction bases outside the gene matches: 5. The CDR3 length is 15 residues. Germline loops: CDR1 SGHRS, CDR2 YFSETQ. Here the CDR3 reads CASSLVTGGGEKLFF. DNA of the CDR3: TGCGCCAGCAGCTTGGTGACAGGGGGAGGCGAAAAACTGTTTTTT. Full variable domain (outside the CDR3, taken from reference TRBV5-1 and TRBJ1-4): KAGVTQTPRYLIKTRGQQVTLSCSPISGHRSVSWYQQTPGQGLQFLFEYFSETQRNKGNFPGRFSGRQFSNSRSEMNVSTLELGDSALYLCASSLVTGGGEKLFFGSGTQLSVL.

The rearrangement uses TRBV11-2 and TRBJ2-7; D is undetermined. CDR3 size: 15 residues. The ends were cut back, 1 base at V and 2 bases at J, with 12 bases in the middle. Per the germline V gene, CDR1 is SGHAT and CDR2 is FQNNGV. The CDR3: CASSLGSLNPYEQYF. The CDR3 DNA reads as TGTGCCAGCAGCTTAGGCAGCCTGAATCCCTACGAGCAGTACTTC.

This sequence joins TRBV5-3 and TRBJ2-3; no definite D call. TRBV5-3 is reported as an ORF; its role is uncertain. This CDR3 contains 15 residues. V was pared by 0 bases and J by 3 bases, with 11 bases between. The chain's CDR3 is CARSLGPVPTDTQYF. In DNA form, the CDR3 reads TGTGCCAGAAGCTTGGGGCCTGTACCTACAGATACGCAGTATTTT.

The chain couples TRBV18 to TRBJ1-2; 7 bases are a match to TRBD1. The CDR3 is made up of 16 amino acids. With V trimmed by 3 bases and J by 8 bases, 15 bases remained unmatched. Germline assignment: CDR1 KGHSH and CDR2 LQKENI. The CDR3, as DNA: TGTGCCAGCTCACCCATTGATACAGGGGCCGCACGAGGCTACACCTTC. Encoded protein: CASSPIDTGAARGYTF.

V is TRBV7-3 and J is TRBJ2-2, with TRBD1 as a possible D gene (6 bases). Trimming removed 6 bases at V and 5 bases at J, with 13 bases between. The CDR3 loop spans 14 amino acids. Germline CDR1 reads SGHTA; CDR2 reads FQGTGA. The CDR3 DNA is TGTGCCAGCAGACCGGACAGAACAACCGGGGAGCTGTTTTTT. Protein sequence: CASRPDRTTGELFF.

V gene TRBV30 combines with J gene TRBJ1-4, with D possibly TRBD1 on 6 matching bases. CDR1 and CDR2 from the germline V gene are GTSNPN and SVGIG (reference sequence). CDR3 length equals 14 residues. Trimming took 3 bases from V and 3 from J, leaving 11 bases between them. The CDR3 DNA reads TGTGCCTGGAGCCAGGGGTTGTCTAATGAAAAACTGTTTTTT. Translating gives CAWSQGLSNEKLFF.

CDR3 sequence (DNA): TGTGCCACCAGCAGAGGACGGATAGACACCATATATTTT. Its protein product is CATSRGRIDTIYF. The chain couples TRBV15 to TRBJ1-3; D unresolved. The CDR3 spans 13 residues. V was cut by 1 base and J by 8 bases, with 9 bases left in between. Germline V gene sequence: CDR1 LNHNV, CDR2 YYDKDF (reference sequence). Complete variable domain (other parts from reference TRBV15 and TRBJ1-3): DAMVIQNPRYQVTQFGKPVTLSCSQTLNHNVMYWYQQKSSQAPKLLFHYYDKDFNNEADTPDNFQSRRPNTSFCFLDIRSPGLGDTAMYLCATSRGRIDTIYFGEGSWLTVV.

This rearrangement joins TRBV9 to TRBJ2-1; 13 positions match TRBD2. J was trimmed by 7 bases and V by 4 bases; bases with no gene match: 8. From germline, CDR1 is SGDLS and CDR2 YYNGEE. The CDR3 spans 16 residues. CDR3 protein: CASSPYGLAGVNEQFF. The CDR3 DNA sequence: TGTGCCAGCAGCCCCTACGGACTAGCGGGAGTGAATGAGCAGTTCTTC.

The chain employs TRBV19 and TRBJ2-2, with 8 bases fitting TRBD2. Per the germline V gene, CDR1 is LNHDA and CDR2 is SQIVND (reference sequence). The CDR3 runs 18 residues. The ends lost 7 bases at V and 4 bases at J; junction bases unmatched: 17. The CDR3 spells CASIPSIRLAISTGELFF. The CDR3 DNA reads TGTGCCAGTATCCCGTCCATTAGACTAGCGATCAGCACCGGGGAGCTGTTTTTT.

This clone is a singleton in its sample. The chain uses TRBV19 and TRBJ1-5, with TRBD1 as a possible D gene (5 bases). Germline CDR1 LNHDA, CDR2 SQIVND (reference sequence). The CDR3 runs 12 residues. With 11 bases removed from V and 3 bases from J, the gap between germline ends came to 11 bases. DNA for the CDR3: TGTGCCGGGGGGGTCCTCAATCAGCCCCAGCATTTT. It encodes CAGGVLNQPQHF.

A few counts support this clone. The chain combines TRBV27 with TRBJ1-5; 7 bases are a match to TRBD1. Germline CDR1 reads MNHEY; CDR2 reads SMNVEV (reference sequence). This CDR3 contains 14 residues. J lost 2 bases, V lost 8 bases, and 6 bases had no gene match. The CDR3 bases are TGTGCCAGCCGGAACAGGGGCGGCAATCAGCCCCAGCATTTT. Protein sequence: CASRNRGGNQPQHF.

A word on this clone: Other DNA sequences in this sample translate to the same CDR3. The chain links TRBV11-3 to TRBJ2-5; 11 bases align to TRBD2. The J segment lost 5 bases and the V segment lost 1 base, leaving 3 bases of the junction unmatched. CDR1 and CDR2 from the germline V gene are SGHNT and YENEEA. CDR3 length equals 15 residues. CDR3 in amino acids: CASSLGLAGGETQYF. In DNA form, the CDR3 reads TGTGCCAGCAGCTTAGGATTAGCGGGAGGGGAGACCCAGTACTTC.

V is TRBV5-1 and J is TRBJ1-2, with D possibly TRBD1 on 5 matching bases. The CDR3 spans 13 residues. Germline lookup yields CDR1 SGHRS and CDR2 YFSETQ. V was shortened by 9 bases and J by 8 bases, with 20 bases between the two germline ends. This chain's CDR3 is CATKRGEADGYTF. The CDR3 DNA reads as TGCGCCACTAAGCGGGGGGAGGCGGACGGCTACACCTTC.

The chain has TRBV7-3 and TRBJ2-1; tentative D call: TRBD1 (5 bases). V lost 2 bases, J lost 7 bases, and 9 bases lay in between. The CDR3 is 13 amino acids. Germline CDR1 reads SGHTA; CDR2 reads FQGTGA. For the CDR3, the DNA is TGTGCCAGCAGCTTAGAACAGGCGAATGAGCAGTTCTTC. This sequence encodes CASSLEQANEQFF.

The V gene is TRBV5-1, the J gene TRBJ2-3; D not certain. Per germline, CDR1 SGHRS and CDR2 YFSETQ. V lost 4 bases and J lost 2, with 11 bases in between. The CDR3 has 14 amino acids. The CDR3 bases are TGCGCCAGCAGCCCCGAACAGCTCACAGATACGCAGTATTTT. Its protein is CASSPEQLTDTQYF. The variable domain in full, completed from reference TRBV5-1 and TRBJ2-3, reads KAGVTQTPRYLIKTRGQQVTLSCSPISGHRSVSWYQQTPGQGLQFLFEYFSETQRNKGNFPGRFSGRQFSNSRSEMNVSTLELGDSALYLCASSPEQLTDTQYFGPGTRLTVL.